This is a list of T cell receptor beta chains from one sample in a study of radiotherapy plus CTLA-4 blockade in lung cancer. Only in-frame clones appear in the TCRdb table, and some are missing; sequencing was by immunoSEQ multiplex PCR. The data show about 50,000 clones, almost 85% seen once. The starting material was peripheral blood, obtained from a patient treated with radiotherapy plus ipilimumab. These receptor sequences come from a human donor with non-small cell lung cancer whose response to radiotherapy plus ipilimumab could not be evaluated. The CDR3 runs from the conserved cysteine through the conserved F or W. D genes are given only for firm matches. A clone size is listed for some rows: how often the clone was seen (once, few, many), or a class if it is expanded.

TRBJ1-2,TRBD1,13,TRBV6-5,.,TGTGCCAGCAGAGGGACAGGAGGAGGTGGCTACACCTTC,CASRGTGGGGYTF
TRBJ1-1,.,14,TRBV5-1,.,TGCGCCAGCAGCTTTAAAGACACGAACACTGAAGCTTTCTTT,CASSFKDTNTEAFF
TRBJ2-5,.,13,TRBV11-3,once,TGTGCCAGCAGCCGCAGGGTTGGAGAGACCCAGTACTTC,CASSRRVGETQYF
TRBJ1-3,.,13,TRBV15,.,TGTGCCACAACAAGGAGGTCTGGAAACACCATATATTTT,CATTRRSGNTIYF
TRBJ1-4,TRBD1,14,TRBV5-1,.,TGCGCCAGCAGCTACAGGGGTCTCAATGAAAAACTGTTTTTT,CASSYRGLNEKLFF
TRBJ2-6,.,19,TRBV19,.,TGTGCCAGTAGTATAGATCGGGTTAGCCTTTCCTCTGGGGCCAACGTCCTGACTTTC,CASSIDRVSLSSGANVLTF
TRBJ1-2,.,13,TRBV9,.,TGTGCCAGCAGCGTAGAGGGGGTCTATGGCTACACCTTC,CASSVEGVYGYTF
TRBJ1-2,TRBD1,13,TRBV7-2,few,TGTGCCAGCAGATTACAGGGGGCGGCTGGCTACACCTTC,CASRLQGAAGYTF
TRBJ2-2,TRBD1,14,TRBV10-3,.,TGTGCCATCGCCCTAGAGGGGGCGGACGGGGAGCTGTTTTTT,CAIALEGADGELFF
TRBJ1-1,TRBD1,14,TRBV28,.,TGTGCCAGCAGCTACCTTTTAGAGGGGGCAGAAGCTTTCTTT,CASSYLLEGAEAFF
TRBJ1-1,TRBD1,15,TRBV5-1,.,TGCGCCAGCAGCCCGACACAGGGGCGTGGGACTGAAGCTTTCTTT,CASSPTQGRGTEAFF
TRBJ1-4,TRBD1,17,TRBV5-1,.,TGCGCCAGCAGCTTGGGGGCTAGACAGGGGGCAGGAGAAAAACTGTTTTTT,CASSLGARQGAGEKLFF
TRBJ1-2,.,16,TRBV7-9,.,TGTGCCAGCAGCTCGTTGACGGGCAGGGTAGACTATGGCTACACCTTC,CASSSLTGRVDYGYTF
TRBJ2-2,.,17,TRBV4-3,.,TGCGCCAGCAGCCAAGCCCCAGGGTACCAATGGCCCGGGGAGCTGTTTTTT,CASSQAPGYQWPGELFF
TRBJ2-5,.,15,TRBV7-2,.,TGTGCCAGCAGGGGAAGACAGCATCCTCGGGAGACCCAGTACTTC,CASRGRQHPRETQYF
TRBJ2-3,.,14,TRBV28,.,TGTGCCAGCAAGGTTTGGGCCTTCACAGATACGCAGTATTTT,CASKVWAFTDTQYF
TRBJ2-7,.,12,TRBV7-2,.,TGTGCCAGCAGCTTAAACGGCTACGAGCAGTACTTC,CASSLNGYEQYF
TRBJ2-1,TRBD2,14,TRBV5-1,.,TGCGCCAGCAGCGGACTAGCGGACTATGCGGAGCAGTTCTTC,CASSGLADYAEQFF
TRBJ1-2,TRBD1,17,TRBV28,.,TGTGCCAGCAGTTCCACCAATCTACGGACAGGGCAATATGGCTACACCTTC,CASSSTNLRTGQYGYTF
TRBJ2-1,TRBD2,16,TRBV28,few,TGTGCCAGCAGTTTCCGACTAGCGGGAAGAATCAATGAGCAGTTCTTC,CASSFRLAGRINEQFF
TRBJ1-1,.,13,TRBV5-1,.,TGCGCCAGCAGCTTGGGCGGTGACACTGAAGCTTTCTTT,CASSLGGDTEAFF
TRBJ1-1,.,15,TRBV19,.,TGTGCCAGTAGTATAGCCCCACTGATGAACACTGAAGCTTTCTTT,CASSIAPLMNTEAFF
TRBJ1-1,TRBD1,13,TRBV18,.,TGTGCCAGCTCTCACACAGGGGGCACTGAAGCTTTCTTT,CASSHTGGTEAFF
TRBJ1-5,.,15,TRBV10-3,.,TGTGCCATCAGTGAGACAGGGAATAGCAATCAGCCCCAGCATTTT,CAISETGNSNQPQHF
TRBJ1-5,.,14,TRBV7-2,.,TGTGCCAGCACCACCAGGGAGGGCAGGCAGCCCCAGCATTTT,CASTTREGRQPQHF
TRBJ2-1,TRBD2,13,TRBV7-9,.,TGTGCCAGCTCCCTAGCGGGAAACAATGAGCAGTTCTTC,CASSLAGNNEQFF
TRBJ2-7,.,17,TRBV10-3,.,TGTGCCATCAGTGAGTCGACGGGGGGCGACCTATCCTACGAGCAGTACTTC,CAISESTGGDLSYEQYF
TRBJ2-1,TRBD2,15,TRBV28,once,TGTGCCAGCAGTTTTTGGCGGGGGGACCACAATGAGCAGTTCTTC,CASSFWRGDHNEQFF
TRBJ1-3,TRBD1,17,TRBV28,.,TGTGCCAGCAGTTTTAGGTTTGGCAGGGGGCAGCGGAACACCATATATTTT,CASSFRFGRGQRNTIYF
TRBJ1-2,TRBD1,17,TRBV7-2,.,TGTGCCAGCAGCCCGCGAGGAGGGGGACAGCGGCTATATGGCTACACCTTC,CASSPRGGGQRLYGYTF
TRBJ2-6,.,15,TRBV7-3,.,TGTGCCAGCAGCGCACAGGGCTCTGGGGCCAACGTCCTGACTTTC,CASSAQGSGANVLTF
TRBJ2-1,TRBD2,16,TRBV7-3,.,TGTGCCAGCAGCCCAACTAGCGGGAGGAAATACAATGAGCAGTTCTTC,CASSPTSGRKYNEQFF
TRBJ2-4,.,11,TRBV28,.,TGTGCCAGCAGTTTAGGGCACATTCAGTACTTC,CASSLGHIQYF
TRBJ1-1,TRBD1,16,TRBV4-3,.,TGCGCCAGCAGCCCGGACAGGGGACTGCTGAACACTGAAGCTTTCTTT,CASSPDRGLLNTEAFF
TRBJ2-1,TRBD2,19,TRBV7-9,.,TGTGCCAGCAGCTTCTCGGTCAGCGGGAGAGGGGTGTCCTACAATGAGCAGTTCTTC,CASSFSVSGRGVSYNEQFF
TRBJ1-5,TRBD1,16,TRBV7-8,.,TGTGCCAGCAGCTTAGTATACGGGACAGGGGGCCAGCCCCAGCATTTT,CASSLVYGTGGQPQHF
TRBJ2-7,TRBD1,15,TRBV5-5,.,TGTGCCAGCAGCTTGAGGACAGGGGGCTCCTACGAGCAGTACTTC,CASSLRTGGSYEQYF
TRBJ2-7,TRBD2,17,TRBV28,.,TGTGCCAGCAGTTTATACACCTTAGCGGGAGGGCCCTACGAGCAGTACTTC,CASSLYTLAGGPYEQYF
TRBJ1-3,.,14,TRBV7-2,.,TGTGCCAGCAGCTTAGGAGGCCTCGGAAACACCATATATTTT,CASSLGGLGNTIYF
TRBJ1-3,.,15,TRBV4-2,few,TGTGCCAGCAGCCACAATCGGGACTCTGGAAACACCATATATTTT,CASSHNRDSGNTIYF
TRBJ2-7,.,15,TRBV19,.,TGTGCCAGTAGTATACAGGGACACGAAGCCTACGAGCAGTACTTC,CASSIQGHEAYEQYF
TRBJ2-7,.,13,TRBV21-1,.,TGTGCCAGCAGCAACGGCGGGGCCTACGAGCAGTACTTC,CASSNGGAYEQYF
TRBJ1-4,.,12,TRBV7-9,.,TGTGCCAGCAGCTTAGCCGACGGGGAGTGGGTTTTT,CASSLADGEWVF
TRBJ1-1,TRBD1,13,TRBV27,few,TGTGCCAGCAGTTTATTGGGACAGGGTGAAGCTTTCTTT,CASSLLGQGEAFF
TRBJ1-2,TRBD1,15,TRBV6-6,.,TGTGCCAGCAGACCGAAACAGGGGATTAACTATGGCTACACCTTC,CASRPKQGINYGYTF
TRBJ2-7,.,15,TRBV6-1,.,TGTGCCAGCAGTATAGGCCTAGGGACAAATTACGAGCAGTACTTC,CASSIGLGTNYEQYF
TRBJ2-7,TRBD2,15,TRBV19,.,TGTGCCAGTAGTACCTCTAGCGGCAGCTCCTACGAGCAGTACTTC,CASSTSSGSSYEQYF
TRBJ2-2,.,13,TRBV2,.,TGTGCCAGCAGAGAGGTTAGGAACGGGGAGCTGTTTTTT,CASREVRNGELFF
TRBJ2-3,TRBD2,17,TRBV29-1,.,TGCAGCGTCGGACTAGCGGGAGGGCCGCCTTTGACAGATACGCAGTATTTT,CSVGLAGGPPLTDTQYF
TRBJ2-1,TRBD2,17,TRBV7-3,.,TGTGCCAGCAGCTCGGGACTAGCGGGAGGTTTCTACAATGAGCAGTTCTTC,CASSSGLAGGFYNEQFF
TRBJ2-1,TRBD2,15,TRBV9,.,TGTGCCAGCAGCGCGGGACTAGCGGGAGGGAATGAGCAGTTCTTC,CASSAGLAGGNEQFF
TRBJ2-3,TRBD1,15,TRBV19,.,TGTGCCACGAAAGACCCGGGACAGGGGGCAGATACGCAGTATTTT,CATKDPGQGADTQYF
TRBJ2-1,.,14,TRBV7-3,.,TGTGCCAGCAGCCCTCTGGGGGGGCTGGGGGAGCAGTTCTTC,CASSPLGGLGEQFF